Shown below are 8 T cell receptor beta chains from a single sample sequenced in a study of blood T cell repertoires in COVID-19. The protocol was immunoSEQ multiplex PCR, while the TCRdb copy is restricted to in-frame clones and leaves out a portion. The sample carries just over 650,000 clones, 90% recorded once. Sequenced: peripheral blood. These receptor sequences come from a young woman with acute or convalescent COVID-19.

V gene TRBV10-3 combines with J gene TRBJ1-2; D gene ambiguous. Germline loops: CDR1 ENHRY, CDR2 SYGVKD. This CDR3 is 16 amino acids long. V was trimmed by 0 bases and J by 0 bases, leaving 11 bases between them. In DNA form, the CDR3 reads TGTGCCATCAGTGAGTCGGAAACAGATACTAACTATGGCTACACCTTC. Translation gives CAISESETDTNYGYTF.

The rearrangement uses TRBV3-1 (or the pseudogene TRBV3-2) and TRBJ2-1, with TRBD2 matching 12 bases. Losses at the gene ends were 4 bases for V and 0 bases for J; bases not matched to a gene: 4. This CDR3 has 17 residues. Germline V lookup: CDR1 LGHDT, CDR2 YNNKEL (reference sequence). The CDR3 loop is CASSLGLAGISYNEQFF. The CDR3 coding sequence is TGTGCCAGCAGCCTCGGACTAGCGGGAATCTCCTACAATGAGCAGTTCTTC.

The chain has TRBV2 and TRBJ1-2, with a weak D call TRBD1 (6 bases). The germline V gene encodes CDR1 SNHLY and CDR2 FYNNEI. The V gene lost 7 bases and the J gene lost 5 bases, with 14 bases spanning the gap. The CDR3 has 13 residues. This CDR3 reads CASIVEDRYGYTF. In DNA, the CDR3 is TGTGCCAGCATCGTAGAAGACAGGTATGGCTACACCTTC.

The rearrangement links TRBV14 to TRBJ2-3; D possibly corresponds to TRBD1 (6 bases). The germline V gene has CDR1 SGHDN and CDR2 FVKESK. V was shortened by 3 bases and J by 3 bases, with 13 bases between the two germline ends. The CDR3 runs to 15 residues. The CDR3 sequence is CASSHLQGLTDTQYF. CDR3 sequence (DNA): TGTGCCAGCAGCCATTTACAGGGTTTAACAGATACGCAGTATTTT. The full variable domain, in which reference TRBV14 and TRBJ2-3 provide the parts outside the CDR3, is EAGVTQFPSHSVIEKGQTVTLRCDPISGHDNLYWYRRVMGKEIKFLLHFVKESKQDESGMPNNRFLAERTGGTYSTLKVQPAELEDSGVYFCASSHLQGLTDTQYFGPGTRLTVL.

The chain is built from TRBV30 and TRBJ1-2; TRBD1 is a possible D gene (6 bases). There are 13 residues in the CDR3. Germline V gene lookup returns CDR1 GTSNPN and CDR2 SVGIG (reference sequence). V lost 7 bases, J lost 4 bases, and 16 bases lay in between. The CDR3 protein is CASDRLYFYGYTF. The CDR3 coding sequence is TGTGCCTCAGACAGGCTCTATTTCTATGGCTACACCTTC.

The V call is TRBV27, the J call TRBJ1-1; D not resolved. Germline V gene sequence: CDR1 MNHEY, CDR2 SMNVEV (reference sequence). Trimming removed 6 bases from V and 0 bases from J, with 8 bases in between. The CDR3 covers 13 residues. DNA for the CDR3: TGTGCCAGCAGACAGACGGTGAACACTGAAGCTTTCTTT. It yields the protein CASRQTVNTEAFF.

V is TRBV27 and J is TRBJ1-2; 10 bases are shared with TRBD1. J gave up 7 bases and V 5 bases, and 13 bases lay outside the gene matches. Germline-derived CDR1 and CDR2 are MNHEY and SMNVEV (reference sequence). CDR3 size: 16 residues. Written as DNA, the CDR3 is TGTGCCAGCAGTCCTGTCGGACAGGGGGTCTTATCTGGCTACACCTTC. The encoded protein is CASSPVGQGVLSGYTF.

CDR3 loop: CASSYRTGGVPQPQHF. The DNA of the CDR3 is TGTGCCAGCAGTTACCGGACAGGGGGGGTCCCTCAGCCCCAGCATTTT. This chain uses TRBV6-2 or TRBV6-3 with TRBJ1-5, with 10 bases aligning to TRBD1. From germline, CDR1 is MNHEY and CDR2 SVGEGT. The CDR3 length is 16 residues. V shed 2 bases and J 6 bases; nucleotides not matched to a gene: 7.